A selection of T cell receptor beta chains follows, all from one sample in a study of vaccination and CD4 T cells after COVID-19. TCRdb passed the PCR reads through MiXCR, listing each CDR3 protein once. The table records under 11,000 distinct CDR3 sequences, under 75% of them present only once. These receptors' targets are unknown. Sequencing input: CD4+ T cells from blood, cultured in vitro. These TCRs come from a human donor who had recovered from COVID-19. Both conserved end residues are part of each CDR3. The order of the fields is CDR3 protein, CDR3 DNA, clone size, J gene, V gene, D gene. The D gene is left open where the match is weak. Expanded clones are given a class, and other clones once, few, many or no size at all.

cdr3_aa: CSVQATTEAFF; cdr3_nt: TGCAGCGTACAGGCTACAACTGAAGCTTTCTTT; clone_size: NA; j_call: TRBJ1-1; v_call: TRBV29-1; d_call: NA
cdr3_aa: CASSSAGTGGEALHF; cdr3_nt: TGTGCCAGCAGCTCCGCCGGGACAGGGGGCGAAGCCCTCCACTTT; clone_size: NA; j_call: TRBJ1-6; v_call: TRBV7-9; d_call: TRBD1
cdr3_aa: CASSLGAGPPGTGELFF; cdr3_nt: TGTGCCAGCAGCTTAGGAGCGGGACCTCCGGGCACCGGGGAGCTGTTTTTT; clone_size: NA; j_call: TRBJ2-2; v_call: TRBV7-9; d_call: TRBD2
cdr3_aa: CASSLDRDGNTEAFF; cdr3_nt: TGTGCCAGTAGTCTGGACAGGGATGGGAACACTGAAGCTTTCTTT; clone_size: NA; j_call: TRBJ1-1; v_call: TRBV19; d_call: TRBD1
cdr3_aa: CSAIKGLAGGIGTGELFF; cdr3_nt: TGCAGTGCTATTAAAGGGCTAGCGGGAGGGATAGGGACCGGGGAGCTGTTTTTT; clone_size: NA; j_call: TRBJ2-2; v_call: TRBV20-1; d_call: TRBD2
cdr3_aa: CASSLASEKLFF; cdr3_nt: TGTGCCAGCAGCTTAGCTAGTGAAAAACTGTTTTTT; clone_size: NA; j_call: TRBJ1-4; v_call: TRBV11-3; d_call: NA
cdr3_aa: CSVGSVGNSEQFF; cdr3_nt: TGCAGCGTTGGGTCGGTAGGGAACAGTGAGCAGTTCTTC; clone_size: few; j_call: TRBJ2-1; v_call: TRBV29-1; d_call: NA
cdr3_aa: CASSERTGGGNEQFF; cdr3_nt: TGTGCCAGCAGTGAGAGGACAGGGGGCGGCAATGAGCAGTTCTTC; clone_size: NA; j_call: TRBJ2-1; v_call: TRBV6-4; d_call: TRBD1
cdr3_aa: CSARNREYGYTF; cdr3_nt: TGCAGTGCTAGAAACAGGGAATATGGCTACACCTTC; clone_size: few; j_call: TRBJ1-2; v_call: TRBV20-1; d_call: NA
cdr3_aa: CASSPQTDTQYF; cdr3_nt: TGCGCCAGCAGCCCACAGACAGATACGCAGTATTTT; clone_size: NA; j_call: TRBJ2-3; v_call: TRBV10-2; d_call: NA
cdr3_aa: CASSPQSDGELAKNIQYF; cdr3_nt: TGTGCCAGCAGCCCACAATCCGACGGTGAACTAGCCAAAAACATTCAGTACTTC; clone_size: NA; j_call: TRBJ2-4; v_call: TRBV6-1; d_call: NA
cdr3_aa: CASSLYTASQDTQYF; cdr3_nt: TGTGCCAGCAGCTTATACACAGCTTCACAAGATACGCAGTATTTT; clone_size: few; j_call: TRBJ2-3; v_call: TRBV7-2; d_call: NA
cdr3_aa: CSAPGDVRYGYTF; cdr3_nt: TGCAGTGCTCCAGGTGATGTGAGATATGGCTACACCTTC; clone_size: NA; j_call: TRBJ1-2; v_call: TRBV20-1; d_call: NA
cdr3_aa: CASSQYRGHQPQHF; cdr3_nt: TGTGCCAGCTCACAGTACAGGGGCCATCAGCCCCAGCATTTT; clone_size: NA; j_call: TRBJ1-5; v_call: TRBV18; d_call: TRBD1
cdr3_aa: CATSRDGPGETQYF; cdr3_nt: TGTGCCACCAGCAGAGATGGGCCCGGAGAGACCCAGTACTTC; clone_size: NA; j_call: TRBJ2-5; v_call: TRBV15; d_call: NA
cdr3_aa: CASSLKDISNQPQHF; cdr3_nt: TGCGCCAGCAGCCTAAAAGATATCAGCAATCAGCCCCAGCATTTT; clone_size: NA; j_call: TRBJ1-5; v_call: TRBV4-1; d_call: NA